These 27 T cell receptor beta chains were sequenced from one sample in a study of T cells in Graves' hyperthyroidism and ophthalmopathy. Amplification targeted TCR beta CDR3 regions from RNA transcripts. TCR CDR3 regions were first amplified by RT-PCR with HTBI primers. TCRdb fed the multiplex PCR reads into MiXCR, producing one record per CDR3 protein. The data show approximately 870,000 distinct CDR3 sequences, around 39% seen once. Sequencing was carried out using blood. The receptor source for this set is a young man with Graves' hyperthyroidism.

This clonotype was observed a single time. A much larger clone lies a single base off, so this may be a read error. The DNA for the CDR3 is TGTGCCACCAGCACACAGGGGGGGGGCTACGAGCAGTACTTC. Encoded protein: CATSTQGGGYEQYF. The rearrangement uses TRBV15 and TRBJ2-7; perhaps TRBD1 as D (8 bases). The CDR3 runs to 14 residues. V was cut by 4 bases and J by 3 bases, with 13 bases left in between. CDR1 and CDR2 (germline): LNHNV, YYDKDF (reference sequence).

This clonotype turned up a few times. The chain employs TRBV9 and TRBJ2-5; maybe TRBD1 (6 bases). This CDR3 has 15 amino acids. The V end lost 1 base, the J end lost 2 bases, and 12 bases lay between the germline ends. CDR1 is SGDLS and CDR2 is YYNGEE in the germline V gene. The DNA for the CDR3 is TGTGCCAGCAGCGTAAATGGACAGATGCAAGAGACCCAGTACTTC. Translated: CASSVNGQMQETQYF.

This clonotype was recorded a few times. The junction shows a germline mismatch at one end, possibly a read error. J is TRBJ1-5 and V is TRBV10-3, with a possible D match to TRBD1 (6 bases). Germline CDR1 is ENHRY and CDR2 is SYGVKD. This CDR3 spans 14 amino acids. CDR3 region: CASSSGHTNQPQHF. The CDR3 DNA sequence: TGTGCCAGCAGTTCGGGACATACCAATCAGCCCCAGCATTTT.

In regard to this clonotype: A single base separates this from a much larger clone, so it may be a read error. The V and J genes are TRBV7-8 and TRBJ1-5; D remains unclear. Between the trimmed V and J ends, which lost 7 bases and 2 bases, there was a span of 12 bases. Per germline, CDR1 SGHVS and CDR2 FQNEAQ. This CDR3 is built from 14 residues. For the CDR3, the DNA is TGTGCCAGCAACCAAGATTGGGGCAATCAGCCCCAGCATTTT. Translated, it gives CASNQDWGNQPQHF.

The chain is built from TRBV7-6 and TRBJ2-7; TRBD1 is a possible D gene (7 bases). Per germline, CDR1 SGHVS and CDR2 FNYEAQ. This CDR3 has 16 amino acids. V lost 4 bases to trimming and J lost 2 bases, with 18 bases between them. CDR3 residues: CASSSTQGGAAYEQYF. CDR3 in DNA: TGTGCCAGCAGCTCCACCCAGGGGGGAGCGGCCTACGAGCAGTACTTC.

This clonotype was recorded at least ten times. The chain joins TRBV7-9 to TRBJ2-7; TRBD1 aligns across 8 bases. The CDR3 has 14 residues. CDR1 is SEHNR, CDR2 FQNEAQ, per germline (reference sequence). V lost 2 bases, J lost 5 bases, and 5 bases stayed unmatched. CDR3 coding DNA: TGTGCCAGCAGCTTACAGGGGGCTTCGAACGAGCAGTACTTC. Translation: CASSLQGASNEQYF.

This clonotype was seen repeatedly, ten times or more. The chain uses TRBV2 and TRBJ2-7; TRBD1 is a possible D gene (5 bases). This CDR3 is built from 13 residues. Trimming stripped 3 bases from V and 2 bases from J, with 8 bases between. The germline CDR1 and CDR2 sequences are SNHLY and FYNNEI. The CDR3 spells CASSEAGPYEQYF. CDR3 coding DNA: TGTGCCAGCAGTGAGGCAGGGCCCTACGAGCAGTACTTC.

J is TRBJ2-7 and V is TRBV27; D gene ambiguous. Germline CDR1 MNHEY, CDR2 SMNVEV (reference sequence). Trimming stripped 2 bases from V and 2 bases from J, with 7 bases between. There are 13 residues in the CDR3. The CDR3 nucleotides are TGTGCCAGCAGTTTACGCATCACCTACGAGCAGTACTTC. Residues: CASSLRITYEQYF.

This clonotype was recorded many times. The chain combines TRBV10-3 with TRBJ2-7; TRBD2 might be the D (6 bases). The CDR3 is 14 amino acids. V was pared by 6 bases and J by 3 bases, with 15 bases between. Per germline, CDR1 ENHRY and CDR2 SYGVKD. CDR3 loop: CAIREGKLGYEQYF. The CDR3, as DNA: TGTGCCATCAGGGAGGGGAAGTTAGGCTACGAGCAGTACTTC.

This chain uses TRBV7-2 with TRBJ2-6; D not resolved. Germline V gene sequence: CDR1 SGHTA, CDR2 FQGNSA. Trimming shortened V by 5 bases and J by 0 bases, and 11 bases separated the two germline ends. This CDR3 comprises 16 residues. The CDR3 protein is CASSPVLDSGANVLTF. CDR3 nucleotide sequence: TGTGCCAGCAGCCCGGTTTTGGACTCTGGGGCCAACGTCCTGACTTTC.

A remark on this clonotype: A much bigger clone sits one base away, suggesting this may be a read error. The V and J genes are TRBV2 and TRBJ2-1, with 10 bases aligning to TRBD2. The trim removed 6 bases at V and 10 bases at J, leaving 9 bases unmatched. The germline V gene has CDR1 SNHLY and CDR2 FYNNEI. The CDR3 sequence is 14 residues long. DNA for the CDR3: TGTGCCAGCAGCACTCTAGCGGGGGCGGGCGAGCAGTTCTTC. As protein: CASSTLAGAGEQFF.

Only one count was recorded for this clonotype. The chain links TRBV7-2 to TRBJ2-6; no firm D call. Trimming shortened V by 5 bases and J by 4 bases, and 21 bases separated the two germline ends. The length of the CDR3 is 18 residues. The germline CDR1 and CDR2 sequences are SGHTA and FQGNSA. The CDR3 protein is CASSQDSGARAGANVLTF. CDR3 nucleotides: TGTGCCAGCAGCCAAGATTCCGGCGCTCGGGCCGGGGCCAACGTCCTGACTTTC.

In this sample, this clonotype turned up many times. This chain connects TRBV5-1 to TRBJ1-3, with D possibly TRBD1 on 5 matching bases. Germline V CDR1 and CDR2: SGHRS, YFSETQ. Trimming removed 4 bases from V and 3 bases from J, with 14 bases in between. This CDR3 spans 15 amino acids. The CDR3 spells CASSALQARGNTIYF. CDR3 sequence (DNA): TGCGCCAGCAGCGCCCTACAGGCACGTGGAAACACCATATATTTT.

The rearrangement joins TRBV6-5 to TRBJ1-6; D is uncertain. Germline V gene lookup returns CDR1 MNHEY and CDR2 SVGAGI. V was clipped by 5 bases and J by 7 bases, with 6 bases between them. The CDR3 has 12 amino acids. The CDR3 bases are TGTGCCAGCAGTCCCAAGAATTCACCCCTCCACTTT. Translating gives CASSPKNSPLHF.

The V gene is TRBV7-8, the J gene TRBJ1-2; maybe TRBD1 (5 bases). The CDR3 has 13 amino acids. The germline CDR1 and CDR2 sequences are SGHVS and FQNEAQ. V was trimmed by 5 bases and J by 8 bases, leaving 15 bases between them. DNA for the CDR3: TGTGCCAGCAGCCACGGGACTCCCCCCGGCTACACCTTC. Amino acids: CASSHGTPPGYTF. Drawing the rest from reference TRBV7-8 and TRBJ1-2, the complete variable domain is GAGVSQSPRYKVAKRGQDVALRCDPISGHVSLFWYQQALGQGPEFLTYFQNEAQLDKSGLPSDRFFAERPEGSVSTLKIQRTQQEDSAVYLCASSHGTPPGYTFGSGTRLTVV.

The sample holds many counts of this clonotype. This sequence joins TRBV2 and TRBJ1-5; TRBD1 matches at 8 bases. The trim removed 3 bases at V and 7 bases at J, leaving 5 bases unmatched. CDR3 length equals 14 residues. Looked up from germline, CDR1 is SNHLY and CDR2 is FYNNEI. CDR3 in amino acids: CASSDGQGLQPQHF. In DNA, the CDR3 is TGTGCCAGCAGTGATGGACAGGGCTTACAGCCCCAGCATTTT.

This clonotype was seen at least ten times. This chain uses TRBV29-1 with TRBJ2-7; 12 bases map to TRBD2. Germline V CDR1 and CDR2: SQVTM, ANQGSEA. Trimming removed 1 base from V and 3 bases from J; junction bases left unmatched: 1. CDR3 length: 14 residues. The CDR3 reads CSVEGLAGDYEQYF. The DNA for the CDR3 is TGCAGCGTTGAAGGACTAGCGGGAGACTACGAGCAGTACTTC.

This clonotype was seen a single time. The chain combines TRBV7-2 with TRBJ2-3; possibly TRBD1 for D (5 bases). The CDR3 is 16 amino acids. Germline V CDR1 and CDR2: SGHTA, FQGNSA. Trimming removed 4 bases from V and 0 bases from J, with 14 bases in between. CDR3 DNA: TGTGCCAGCAGCTCCGGACACCGGATTAGCACAGATACGCAGTATTTT. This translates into CASSSGHRISTDTQYF. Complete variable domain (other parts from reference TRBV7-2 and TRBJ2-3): GAGVSQSPSNKVTEKGKDVELRCDPISGHTALYWYRQSLGQGLEFLIYFQGNSAPDKSGLPSDRFSAERTGGSVSTLTIQRTQQEDSAVYLCASSSGHRISTDTQYFGPGTRLTVL.

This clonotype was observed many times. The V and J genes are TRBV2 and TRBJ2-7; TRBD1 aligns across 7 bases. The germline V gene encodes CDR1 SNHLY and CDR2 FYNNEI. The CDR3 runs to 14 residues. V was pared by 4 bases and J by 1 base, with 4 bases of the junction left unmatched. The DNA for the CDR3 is TGTGCCAGCAGTGTCCAGGGGGAATCCTACGAGCAGTACTTC. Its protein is CASSVQGESYEQYF. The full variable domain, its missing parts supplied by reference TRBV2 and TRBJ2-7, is EPEVTQTPSHQVTQMGQEVILRCVPISNHLYFYWYRQILGQKVEFLVSFYNNEISEKSEIFDDQFSVERPDGSNFTLKIRSTKLEDSAMYFCASSVQGESYEQYFGPGTRLTVT.

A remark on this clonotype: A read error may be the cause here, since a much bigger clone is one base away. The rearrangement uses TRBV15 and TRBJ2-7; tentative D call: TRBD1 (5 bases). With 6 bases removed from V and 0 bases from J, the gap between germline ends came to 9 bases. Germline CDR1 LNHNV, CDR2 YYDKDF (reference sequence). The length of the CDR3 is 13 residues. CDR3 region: CATRQGISYEQYF. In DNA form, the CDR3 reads TGTGCCACCAGGCAGGGAATCTCCTACGAGCAGTACTTC. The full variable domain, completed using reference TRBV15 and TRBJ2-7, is DAMVIQNPRYQVTQFGKPVTLSCSQTLNHNVMYWYQQKSSQAPKLLFHYYDKDFNNEADTPDNFQSRRPNTSFCFLDIRSPGLGDTAMYLCATRQGISYEQYFGPGTRLTVT.

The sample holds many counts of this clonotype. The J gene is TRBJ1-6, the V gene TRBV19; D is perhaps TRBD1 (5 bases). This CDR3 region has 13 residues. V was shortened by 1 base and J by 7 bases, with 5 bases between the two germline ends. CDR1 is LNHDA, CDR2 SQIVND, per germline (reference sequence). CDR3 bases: TGTGCCAGTAGTATAGCAGGGAATTCACCCCTCCACTTT. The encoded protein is CASSIAGNSPLHF.

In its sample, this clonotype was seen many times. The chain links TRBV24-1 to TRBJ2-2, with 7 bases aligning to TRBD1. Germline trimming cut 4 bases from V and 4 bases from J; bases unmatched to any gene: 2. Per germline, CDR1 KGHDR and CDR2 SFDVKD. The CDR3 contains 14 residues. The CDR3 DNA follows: TGTGCCACCAGTGAGACAGGGTTCACCGGGGAGCTGTTTTTT. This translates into CATSETGFTGELFF.

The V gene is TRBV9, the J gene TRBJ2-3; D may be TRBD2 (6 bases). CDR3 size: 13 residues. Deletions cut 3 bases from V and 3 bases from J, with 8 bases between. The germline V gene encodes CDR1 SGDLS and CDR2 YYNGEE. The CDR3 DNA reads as TGTGCCAGCAGCGCTGGGGGGACAGATACGCAGTATTTT. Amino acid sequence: CASSAGGTDTQYF.

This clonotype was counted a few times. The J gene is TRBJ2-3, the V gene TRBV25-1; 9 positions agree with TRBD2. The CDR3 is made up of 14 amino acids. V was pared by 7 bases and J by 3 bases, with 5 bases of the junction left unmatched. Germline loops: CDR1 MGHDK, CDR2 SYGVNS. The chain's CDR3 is CASNGLATTDTQYF. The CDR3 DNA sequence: TGTGCCAGCAACGGACTAGCGACAACAGATACGCAGTATTTT.

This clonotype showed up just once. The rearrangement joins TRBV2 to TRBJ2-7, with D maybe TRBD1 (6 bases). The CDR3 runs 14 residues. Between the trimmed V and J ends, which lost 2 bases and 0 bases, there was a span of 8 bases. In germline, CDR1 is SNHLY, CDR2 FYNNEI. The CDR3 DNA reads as TGTGCCAGCAGTGAACAGGGGAACTCCTACGAGCAGTACTTC. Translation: CASSEQGNSYEQYF.

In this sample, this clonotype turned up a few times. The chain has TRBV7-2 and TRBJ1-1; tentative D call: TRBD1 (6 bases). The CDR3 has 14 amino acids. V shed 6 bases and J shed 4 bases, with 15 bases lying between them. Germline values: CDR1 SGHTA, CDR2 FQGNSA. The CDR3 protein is CASRPGGSGTEAFF. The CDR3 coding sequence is TGTGCCAGCAGGCCGGGGGGCTCGGGCACTGAAGCTTTCTTT.

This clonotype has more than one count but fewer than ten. The CDR3 loop reads CASSQDRTGTGPYEQYF. CDR3 bases: TGTGCCAGCAGCCAAGACCGAACGGGGACAGGGCCTTACGAGCAGTACTTC. The chain links TRBV14 to TRBJ2-7; TRBD1 agrees at 9 bases. Germline CDR1 and CDR2: SGHDN and FVKESK. The CDR3 covers 17 residues. The J segment lost 4 bases and the V segment lost 0 bases, leaving 10 bases of the junction unmatched. The full variable domain, rest sourced from reference TRBV14 and TRBJ2-7, is EAGVTQFPSHSVIEKGQTVTLRCDPISGHDNLYWYRRVMGKEIKFLLHFVKESKQDESGMPNNRFLAERTGGTYSTLKVQPAELEDSGVYFCASSQDRTGTGPYEQYFGPGTRLTVT.